This T cell receptor beta chain is from a study of T cells in Graves' hyperthyroidism and ophthalmopathy. Study-level information: Blood from the periphery was taken at initial diagnosis, before any treatment.

Ten or more counts support this clonotype. RNA transcripts gave rise to amplified TCR beta CDR3 regions. A set of HTBI primers served as the primers for a first-round RT-PCR of the TCR CDR3. TCRdb reprocessed the multiplex PCR reads with MiXCR, giving one entry per CDR3 protein. Of 600,000 or so distinct CDR3 sequences listed, around 16% are singletons. The definition of stable Graves' hyperthyroidism was no ophthalmopathy progression within 18 months. Those with hyperthyroidism were 18 to 65 years old, newly diagnosed, and ill for under 2 months. The germline CDR1 and CDR2 sequences are DFQATT and SNEGSKA (reference sequence). The CDR3 spans 14 residues. V lost 5 bases to trimming and J lost 6 bases; unmatched junction nucleotides: 5.

The specimen was blood. The TCR originated in a woman aged 25 to 39 with Graves' hyperthyroidism. The chain joins TRBV20-1 to TRBJ2-1; 12 bases map to TRBD2. The CDR3 DNA reads TGCAGTGCTTTGACTAGCGGGAGAGGCAATGAGCAGTTCTTC. Translated: CSALTSGRGNEQFF.